The clone carrying this TCR beta chain was picked up one time. Germline V CDR1 and CDR2: MNHEY, SMNVEV (reference sequence). The CDR3 has 12 residues. The V and J ends lost 5 bases and 3 bases respectively, with 8 bases between them. This specimen comes from a study of blood T cell repertoires in COVID-19. Across the whole study: PBMCs, B-cell-depleted T cells, or T cells provided the cDNA or gDNA that made up the material.

The repertoire was sequenced with immunoSEQ multiplex PCR; TCRdb's copy has only in-frame clones and lacks some. Of about 330,000 clones detected, roughly nine tenths appear once; the ten largest clones hold roughly 6.7%. The source is a young man who had recovered from COVID-19. Sequencing input: peripheral blood. V usage is TRBV27 and J usage is TRBJ2-7, with unresolved D. The CDR3 region is CASSPGLYEQYF. For the CDR3, the DNA is TGTGCCAGCAGTCCGGGTCTCTACGAGCAGTACTTC.